This is a list of T cell receptor beta chains from one sample in a study of siplizumab effects on memory and regulatory T cells. Data came from immunoSEQ multiplex PCR; TCRdb stores just in-frame clones and leaves some out. The sample includes about 120,000 clones, roughly 93% of them seen just once. What was sequenced was non-Treg CD4+ T cells sorted from blood. These receptors were collected from a human donor in good health. Each CDR3 is given with its conserved first and last residue. The D gene is left open where the match is weak. Size is stated for part of the rows, as once, few or many counts, or as a class when the clone is expanded.

NA	TRBV9	TRBJ1-6	NA	TGTGCCAGTTCATACGGCCCTGAAGGAGATAATTCACCCCTCCACTTT	CASSYGPEGDNSPLHF
NA	TRBV6-6	TRBJ1-3	NA	TGTGCCAGCAGTTACTCGAGTTTTAAAGGGGGAAACACCATATATTTT	CASSYSSFKGGNTIYF
NA	TRBV7-2	TRBJ1-2	TRBD1	TGTGCCAGCAGCCCGGGCCCCGACAGGGTGGACTATGGCTACACCTTC	CASSPGPDRVDYGYTF
NA	TRBV5-6	TRBJ2-3	TRBD2	TGTGCCAGCAGCTTGTGGGGGACTAGCGTCACTAGCACAGATACGCAGTATTTT	CASSLWGTSVTSTDTQYF
NA	TRBV6-1	TRBJ2-4	TRBD2	TGTGCCGGGAAGAGCGGGGGCAAAAACATTCAGTACTTC	CAGKSGGKNIQYF
NA	TRBV12-5	TRBJ1-5	NA	TGTGCTAGTGGTTATACGGGAGCCGGGCCCCAGCATTTT	CASGYTGAGPQHF
NA	TRBV6-5	TRBJ1-3	NA	TGTGCCAGCAGTTCGGGGATCTCTGGAAACACCATATATTTT	CASSSGISGNTIYF
NA	TRBV15	TRBJ2-5	TRBD1	TGTGCCACCAGCAGAAGTCCGGGACAGGGGATTCAAGAGACCCAGTACTTC	CATSRSPGQGIQETQYF
NA	TRBV2	TRBJ1-5	NA	TGTGCCAGCAGTGAATTGGGGCCGGGGCCCCAGCATTTT	CASSELGPGPQHF
NA	TRBV6-5	TRBJ1-2	NA	TGTGCCAGCAGTACGACAGATACTAACTATGGCTACACCTTC	CASSTTDTNYGYTF
NA	TRBV9	TRBJ2-5	NA	TGTGCCAGCAGCTCTCAACAGGGAATAGAGACCCAGTACTTC	CASSSQQGIETQYF
NA	TRBV9	TRBJ1-1	NA	TGTGCCAGCAGCGCCATTACGGGGACTGAAGCTTTCTTT	CASSAITGTEAFF
NA	TRBV6-5	TRBJ1-2	NA	TGTGCCACCTATACAGGGAACTATGGCTACACCTTC	CATYTGNYGYTF
once	TRBV30	TRBJ2-7	NA	TGTGCCTGGACCAAGGGGGCCTACGAGCAGTACTTC	CAWTKGAYEQYF
NA	TRBV5-6	TRBJ1-1	NA	TGTGCCAGCAGCTTGGGATTCATAGAAGCTTTCTTT	CASSLGFIEAFF
NA	TRBV6-6	TRBJ2-7	NA	TGTGCCAGCAGTTACTCGGGGGGCGTATCCTACGAGCAGTACTTC	CASSYSGGVSYEQYF
NA	TRBV4-3	TRBJ1-2	TRBD1	TGCGCCAGCAGCCAAGGGGCCGGACAGGGGGGGAACTATGGCTACACCTTC	CASSQGAGQGGNYGYTF
NA	TRBV7-9	TRBJ2-4	NA	TGTGCCAGCAGCCACAACTCCCCCTTGGGGGGAAACATTCAGTACTTC	CASSHNSPLGGNIQYF
NA	TRBV7-6	TRBJ2-3	TRBD2	TGTGCCAGCAGCCCAGCGGGGACAGATACGCAGTATTTT	CASSPAGTDTQYF
NA	TRBV28	TRBJ1-1	NA	TGTGCCAGCCTTCGGGGGGGGGAAGCTTTCTTT	CASLRGGEAFF
NA	TRBV18	TRBJ1-3	NA	TGTGCCAGCTCACCAGGGTTAGGAAACACCATATATTTT	CASSPGLGNTIYF
NA	TRBV11-2	TRBJ1-1	TRBD1	TGTGCCAGCAGCTTAGCCTGGACAGGGAACACTGAAGCTTTCTTT	CASSLAWTGNTEAFF
NA	TRBV30	TRBJ2-7	NA	TGTGCCTGGAGTGTACTCTCAGGATATAACGAGCAGTACTTC	CAWSVLSGYNEQYF
NA	TRBV4-2	TRBJ1-6	NA	TGTGCCAGCAGCCAAGTAACGGATTCACCCCTCCACTTT	CASSQVTDSPLHF
few	TRBV18	TRBJ2-3	NA	TGTGCCAGCTCACCACCGAGGGGGACTAGCACAGATACGCAGTATTTT	CASSPPRGTSTDTQYF
once	TRBV7-6	TRBJ2-7	NA	TGTGCCAGCGTAGGGGGGGGAGACTACGAGCAGTACTTC	CASVGGGDYEQYF
NA	TRBV28	TRBJ2-6	NA	TGTGCCAGCAGTTTCCTAGCCAGTGGGGCCAACGTCCTGACTTTC	CASSFLASGANVLTF
NA	TRBV6-1	TRBJ1-6	NA	TGTGCCAGCAGTGAAAAGGTTGCGGCATGGTCCTATAATTCACCCCTCCACTTT	CASSEKVAAWSYNSPLHF
NA	TRBV18	TRBJ2-7	TRBD1	TGTGCCAGCTCATCCGGACAGGGGTCCTACGAGCAGTACTTC	CASSSGQGSYEQYF
NA	TRBV27	TRBJ1-4	NA	TGTGCCAGCAGTTTATGGGGCTCACAGACAAATGAAAAACTGTTTTTT	CASSLWGSQTNEKLFF
NA	TRBV11-2	TRBJ2-5	NA	TGTGCCAGCAGCTTAGACCCAGCGGGTCGAGGGACCCAGTACTTC	CASSLDPAGRGTQYF
NA	TRBV4-2	TRBJ1-6	NA	TGTGCCAGCAGCGCGGGGGACCCCTATAATTCACCCCTCCACTTT	CASSAGDPYNSPLHF
NA	TRBV28	TRBJ1-3	NA	TGTGCCAGCAGTTTACAGGGAAACACCATATATTTT	CASSLQGNTIYF
NA	TRBV30	TRBJ2-7	NA	TGTGCCTGGAGTCGGCAGGGCGCCACCTACGAGCAGTACTTC	CAWSRQGATYEQYF
NA	TRBV28	TRBJ2-1	TRBD1	TGTGCCAGCAGCCTACTCGACAGGGATTGGGATGAGCAGTTCTTC	CASSLLDRDWDEQFF
NA	TRBV19	TRBJ1-1	NA	TGTGCCAGTCTAAATCGGGGGGGCGAGGGAGCTTTCTTT	CASLNRGGEGAFF
NA	TRBV14	TRBJ2-4	NA	TGTGCCACCAGCCCAGTTCAGTACTTC	CATSPVQYF
NA	TRBV7-9	TRBJ2-5	NA	TGTGCCAGCAGCTTAGGGGGGGCGGCGGGAGAGACCCAGTACTTC	CASSLGGAAGETQYF
NA	TRBV5-4	TRBJ2-3	TRBD1	TGTGCCAGCAGTTCCACTGGACAGGGATTGCGAGATACGCAGTATTTT	CASSSTGQGLRDTQYF
NA	TRBV2	TRBJ2-7	NA	TGTGCCACGTACCGGGACGGGCGCTACGAGCAGTACTTC	CATYRDGRYEQYF
few	TRBV6-4	TRBJ2-3	TRBD2	TGTGCCAGCAGTGACTCCGCTAGCGGGGGCACAGATACGCAGTATTTT	CASSDSASGGTDTQYF
NA	TRBV6-1	TRBJ2-7	TRBD1	TGTGCCAGCAGATCGCCAGGGACAGCAACATACGAGCAGTACTTC	CASRSPGTATYEQYF
NA	TRBV30	TRBJ2-5	TRBD1	TGTGCCTGGAGGAGACAGGGGGCAACGGAGACCCAGTACTTC	CAWRRQGATETQYF
once	TRBV18	TRBJ1-6	TRBD1	TGTGCCAGCTGTGGGGACAGGGGAGGTACTGGTAATTCACCCCTCCACTTT	CASCGDRGGTGNSPLHF
NA	TRBV5-6	TRBJ1-5	NA	TGTGCCAGCAGCTTGGGTATCAATAGCAATCAGCCCCAGCATTTT	CASSLGINSNQPQHF
NA	TRBV5-4	TRBJ2-7	NA	TGTGCCAGCAGCCCAAACTCAGACCCAATCTACGAGCAGTACTTC	CASSPNSDPIYEQYF
NA	TRBV9	TRBJ2-5	NA	TGTGCCAGCAGCGAACATACCTTCTCAGGGACGAGAGAGACCCAGTACTTC	CASSEHTFSGTRETQYF
NA	TRBV6-5	TRBJ2-3	NA	TGTGCCAGCAGTCCCCAGGGGTTAGGAGATACGCAGTATTTT	CASSPQGLGDTQYF
NA	TRBV19	TRBJ1-4	TRBD1	TGTGCCAGTACACGGACAGGGCTTGAAAAACTGTTTTTT	CASTRTGLEKLFF
NA	TRBV28	TRBJ1-2	NA	TGTGCCAGGCATAAGAGGGCCGGCTATGGCTACACCTTC	CARHKRAGYGYTF
NA	TRBV28	TRBJ1-4	NA	TGTGCCAGCAGTTTACGCAGATATTACGGGGGTGAAAAACTGTTTTTT	CASSLRRYYGGEKLFF
once	TRBV7-6	TRBJ2-6	TRBD1	TGTGCCAGCAGCTTGGGGACCGGGACAGTCTCTGGGGCCAACGTCCTGACTTTC	CASSLGTGTVSGANVLTF